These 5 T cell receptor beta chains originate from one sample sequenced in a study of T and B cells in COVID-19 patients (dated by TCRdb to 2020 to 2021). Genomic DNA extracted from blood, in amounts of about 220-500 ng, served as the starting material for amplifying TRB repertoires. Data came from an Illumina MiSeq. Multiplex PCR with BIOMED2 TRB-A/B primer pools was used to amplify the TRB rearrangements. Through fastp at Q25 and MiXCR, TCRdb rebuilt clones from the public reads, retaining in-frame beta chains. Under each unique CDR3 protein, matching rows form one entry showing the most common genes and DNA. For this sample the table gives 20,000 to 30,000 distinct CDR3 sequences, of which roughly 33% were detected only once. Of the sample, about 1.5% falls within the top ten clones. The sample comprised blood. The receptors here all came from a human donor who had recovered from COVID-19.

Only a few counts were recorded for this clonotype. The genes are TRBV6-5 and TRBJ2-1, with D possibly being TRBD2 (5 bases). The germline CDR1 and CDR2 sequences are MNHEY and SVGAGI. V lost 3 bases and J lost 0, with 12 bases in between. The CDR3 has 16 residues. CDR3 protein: CASSYYSGDSYNEQFF. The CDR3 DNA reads TGTGCCAGCAGTTATTACAGCGGAGACTCCTACAATGAGCAGTTCTTC.

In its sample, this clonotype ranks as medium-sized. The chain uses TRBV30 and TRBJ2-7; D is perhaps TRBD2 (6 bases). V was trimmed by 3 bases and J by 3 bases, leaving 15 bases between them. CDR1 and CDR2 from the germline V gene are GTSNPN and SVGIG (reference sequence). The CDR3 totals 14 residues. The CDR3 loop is CAWSSGSGNYEQYF. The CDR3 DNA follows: TGTGCCTGGAGCTCAGGTAGCGGCAACTACGAGCAGTACTTC.

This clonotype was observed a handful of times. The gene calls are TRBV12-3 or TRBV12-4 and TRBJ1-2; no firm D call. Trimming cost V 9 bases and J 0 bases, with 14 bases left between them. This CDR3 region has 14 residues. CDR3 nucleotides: TGTGCCAGTCTCCCCGGCAGGTCTAACTATGGCTACACCTTC. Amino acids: CASLPGRSNYGYTF.

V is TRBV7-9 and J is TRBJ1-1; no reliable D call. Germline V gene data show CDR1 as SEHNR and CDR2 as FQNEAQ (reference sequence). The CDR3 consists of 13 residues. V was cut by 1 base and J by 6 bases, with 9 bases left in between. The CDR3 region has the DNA TGTGCCAGCAGCTTAGACAGTAGAGCTGAAGCTTTCTTT. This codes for CASSLDSRAEAFF.

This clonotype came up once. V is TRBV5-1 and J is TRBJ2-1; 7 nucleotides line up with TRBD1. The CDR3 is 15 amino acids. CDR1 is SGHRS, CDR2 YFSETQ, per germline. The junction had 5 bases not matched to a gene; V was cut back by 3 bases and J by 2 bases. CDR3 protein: CASSSDRRTYNEQFF. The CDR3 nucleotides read TGCGCCAGCAGCTCGGACAGGCGAACCTACAATGAGCAGTTCTTC.